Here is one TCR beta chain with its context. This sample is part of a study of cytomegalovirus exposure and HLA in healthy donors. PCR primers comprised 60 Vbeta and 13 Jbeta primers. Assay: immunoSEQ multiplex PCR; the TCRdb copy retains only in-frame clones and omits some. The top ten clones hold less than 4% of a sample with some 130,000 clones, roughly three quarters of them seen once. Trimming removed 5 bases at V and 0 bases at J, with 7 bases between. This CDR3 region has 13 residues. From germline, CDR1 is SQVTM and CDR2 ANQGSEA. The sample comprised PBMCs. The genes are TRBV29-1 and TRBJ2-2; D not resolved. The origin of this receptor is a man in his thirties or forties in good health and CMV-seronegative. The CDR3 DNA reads TGCAGCGTTTACACAGCGAACACCGGGGAGCTGTTTTTT. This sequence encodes CSVYTANTGELFF.